This T cell receptor beta chain was captured by sequencing in a study of CD4+ T cells in melanoma. Study-wide results and limits: A reported correlation linked neoantigen-specific CD4+ T cells to CD8+, macrophage and B cell function. Reportedly, melanoma neoantigen-specific CD4+ T cells showed varied differentiation states.

CDR1 is MNHEY and CDR2 is SMNVEV in the germline V gene (reference sequence). V dropped 3 bases and J dropped 0 bases, with 5 bases sitting between them. The CDR3 totals 13 residues. With respect to this clone: Antigen: not known.

The repertoire was sequenced with immunoSEQ multiplex PCR; TCRdb's copy has only in-frame clones and lacks some. This repertoire shows about 18,000 clones, about 85% found once; its top ten account for roughly 5.2%. The clonotype originates from a human donor with melanoma. The chain couples TRBV27 to TRBJ2-5; D unresolved. Specimen: cells from a culture (not recorded whether cultured in vitro). The CDR3 loop is CASSFGYQETQYF. The CDR3 bases are TGTGCCAGCAGTTTCGGGTACCAAGAGACCCAGTACTTC.